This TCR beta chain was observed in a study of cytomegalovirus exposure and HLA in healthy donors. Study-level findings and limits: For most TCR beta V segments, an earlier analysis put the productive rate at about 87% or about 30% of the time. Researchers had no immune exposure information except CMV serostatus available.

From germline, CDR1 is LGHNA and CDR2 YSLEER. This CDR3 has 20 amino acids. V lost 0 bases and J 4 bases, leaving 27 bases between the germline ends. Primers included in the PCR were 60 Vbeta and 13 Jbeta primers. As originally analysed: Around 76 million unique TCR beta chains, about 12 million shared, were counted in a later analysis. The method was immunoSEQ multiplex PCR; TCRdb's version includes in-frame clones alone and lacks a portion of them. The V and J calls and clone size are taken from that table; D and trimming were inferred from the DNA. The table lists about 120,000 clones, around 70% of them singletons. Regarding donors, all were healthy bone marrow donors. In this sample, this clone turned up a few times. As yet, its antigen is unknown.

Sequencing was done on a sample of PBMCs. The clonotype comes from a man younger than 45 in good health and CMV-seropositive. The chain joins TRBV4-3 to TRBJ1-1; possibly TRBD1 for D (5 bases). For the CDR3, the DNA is TGCGCCAGCAGCCAAGATTTAGACAGCTTCCAAGGCCTCCGGAGCACTGAAGCTTTCTTT. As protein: CASSQDLDSFQGLRSTEAFF.